The next 26 T cell receptor beta chains were all read from a single sample in a study of Tregs in tolerant kidney transplant recipients. Profiling relied on immunoSEQ multiplex PCR, and the TCRdb table lists in-frame clones only, not all of them. The table records about 50,000 clones, roughly 90% of them present only once. The nonmyeloablative bone marrow transplants came from related graft donors, with transient mixed chimerism. This specimen consisted of CD8+ T cells from blood (PBMCs), obtained 12 months after the transplant. Receptors were obtained from a human patient who received a combined kidney and bone marrow transplant. The graft donor may be the source of some T cells.

The rearrangement links TRBV2 to TRBJ1-5; TRBD1 aligns across 11 bases. The J segment lost 6 bases and the V segment lost 7 bases, leaving 2 bases of the junction unmatched. The CDR3 has 13 residues. Per the germline V gene, CDR1 is SNHLY and CDR2 is FYNNEI. Written as DNA, the CDR3 is TGTGCCAGCAAGGACAGGGGGCGTCAGCCCCAGCATTTT. Its protein product is CASKDRGRQPQHF.

This chain links TRBV13 with TRBJ2-7; D is perhaps TRBD2 (6 bases). V was cut by 4 bases and J by 3 bases, with 13 bases left in between. Germline-derived CDR1 and CDR2 are PRHDT and FYEKMQ (reference sequence). This CDR3 is built from 14 residues. DNA of the CDR3: TGTGCCAGCAGCTCCGGGACTGTAGACTACGAGCAGTACTTC. Translation: CASSSGTVDYEQYF.

The chain combines TRBV5-1 with TRBJ2-7, with D possibly TRBD1 on 6 matching bases. This CDR3 spans 15 amino acids. CDR1 SGHRS and CDR2 YFSETQ come from the germline V gene. V lost 0 bases, J lost 4 bases, and 14 bases lay in between. The CDR3 protein is CASSLDLGARYEQYF. In DNA, the CDR3 is TGCGCCAGCAGCTTGGATCTGGGGGCGCGATACGAGCAGTACTTC.

The rearrangement uses TRBV29-1 and TRBJ2-1; 10 bases are a match to TRBD2. The CDR3 covers 14 residues. The V gene end was trimmed by 8 bases and the J gene end by 8 bases; junction bases not matched to a gene: 12. Germline V gene data show CDR1 as SQVTM and CDR2 as ANQGSEA. The CDR3 coding sequence is TGCAGCTCCTTAGCGGCTAGCGGGAGACATGAGCAGTTCTTC. Its translation is CSSLAASGRHEQFF.

V is TRBV5-6 and J is TRBJ1-3; D is possibly TRBD1 (5 bases). This CDR3 is 13 amino acids long. V lost 4 bases, J lost 9 bases, and 14 bases lay in between. Germline V gives CDR1 SGHDT, CDR2 YYEEEE. Here the CDR3 DNA reads TGTGCCAGCAGCCCGGGGAGGGGCACCACCATATATTTT. Its protein is CASSPGRGTTIYF.

Comments on this clone: At the DNA level, this CDR3 is encoded by other sequences in the same sample as well. The V and J genes are TRBV14 and TRBJ2-7; maybe TRBD2 (6 bases). Germline assignment: CDR1 SGHDN and CDR2 FVKESK. The V gene lost 1 base and the J gene lost 4 bases, with 14 bases spanning the gap. This CDR3 contains 15 residues. CDR3 sequence reads: CASSQAGQGGYEQYF. The CDR3 nucleotides are TGTGCCAGCAGCCAAGCGGGGCAGGGAGGTTACGAGCAGTACTTC.

The J gene is TRBJ2-4, the V gene TRBV13; possible D gene TRBD2, 6 bases. The CDR3 is made up of 14 amino acids. The germline CDR1 and CDR2 sequences are PRHDT and FYEKMQ (reference sequence). V was trimmed by 4 bases and J by 0 bases, leaving 7 bases between them. CDR3 region: CASSSGRAKNIQYF. The CDR3, as DNA: TGTGCCAGCAGCTCCGGGAGAGCCAAAAACATTCAGTACTTC.

The gene calls are TRBV18 and TRBJ2-7; TRBD1 matches 8 bases. The CDR3 spans 16 residues. Trimming removed 2 bases from V and 3 bases from J; junction bases left unmatched: 9. Germline values: CDR1 KGHSH, CDR2 LQKENI. This CDR3 is CASSPIQTGENYEQYF. The CDR3 nucleotides read TGTGCCAGCTCACCAATCCAGACAGGGGAAAACTACGAGCAGTACTTC.

The chain carries TRBV29-1 and TRBJ2-7; a weak D match, TRBD2 (5 bases). The V gene's germline CDR1 is SQVTM and CDR2 ANQGSEA. The length of the CDR3 is 11 residues. V was trimmed by 6 bases and J by 2 bases, leaving 8 bases between them. CDR3 amino acids: CSVPGTYEQYF. CDR3 in DNA: TGCAGCGTCCCGGGAACCTACGAGCAGTACTTC.

The chain is built from TRBV7-9 and TRBJ2-1, with TRBD1 matching 8 bases. The junction had 6 bases not matched to a gene; V was cut back by 2 bases and J by 6 bases. In germline, CDR1 is SEHNR, CDR2 FQNEAQ (reference sequence). The CDR3 contains 15 residues. DNA of the CDR3: TGTGCCAGCAGCTTAATGACAGGGGTTAGCAATGAGCAGTTCTTC. Translating gives CASSLMTGVSNEQFF.

The chain joins TRBV5-5 to TRBJ2-2, with D perhaps matching TRBD1 (5 bases). This CDR3 spans 13 amino acids. Per germline, CDR1 SGHKS and CDR2 YYEKEE (reference sequence). Trimming left V 2 bases short and J 3 bases short, with 5 bases between. The CDR3 reads CASSFRDTGELFF. Here the CDR3 DNA reads TGTGCCAGCAGCTTCAGGGACACCGGGGAGCTGTTTTTT.

The V gene is TRBV19, the J gene TRBJ2-1; TRBD2 aligns across 8 bases. The CDR3 covers 16 residues. The J segment lost 4 bases and the V segment lost 2 bases, leaving 7 bases of the junction unmatched. Germline assignment: CDR1 LNHDA and CDR2 SQIVND (reference sequence). The CDR3 DNA sequence: TGTGCCAGTAGTATAAGCCCTAGCGGGTATTACAATGAGCAGTTCTTC. It codes for CASSISPSGYYNEQFF.

The chain employs TRBV29-1 and TRBJ2-7, with D tentatively TRBD1 (5 bases). Trimming took off 5 bases at V and 4 bases at J, with 12 bases between the two ends. The CDR3 totals 12 residues. Germline CDR1 and CDR2: SQVTM and ANQGSEA. CDR3 sequence: CSVLVSGYEQYF. CDR3 coding DNA: TGCAGCGTTCTCGTTTCAGGGTACGAGCAGTACTTC.

The chain couples TRBV19 to TRBJ2-2, with D possibly TRBD1 on 6 matching bases. Germline V gives CDR1 LNHDA, CDR2 SQIVND (reference sequence). V was shortened by 6 bases and J by 0 bases, with 14 bases between the two germline ends. The CDR3 is 16 residues long. For the CDR3, the DNA is TGTGCCAGTAGATCCGGGACACTAGCGAACACCGGGGAGCTGTTTTTT. This gives the protein CASRSGTLANTGELFF. Based on the CDR3 plus reference TRBV19 and TRBJ2-2, the full variable domain is DGGITQSPKYLFRKEGQNVTLSCEQNLNHDAMYWYRQDPGQGLRLIYYSQIVNDFQKGDIAEGYSVSREKKESFPLTVTSAQKNPTAFYLCASRSGTLANTGELFFGEGSRLTVL.

V usage is TRBV27 and J usage is TRBJ2-7; 11 bases line up with TRBD2. This CDR3 contains 17 residues. After removal of 3 bases from V and 7 bases from J, the junction contained 14 bases not matched to a gene. The germline gives CDR1 MNHEY, CDR2 SMNVEV (reference sequence). The CDR3 protein is CASSLYPGLADLGEQYF. CDR3 DNA: TGTGCCAGCAGTTTGTATCCGGGACTAGCGGACCTCGGTGAGCAGTACTTC.

The rearrangement uses TRBV7-9 and TRBJ1-2; D is unresolved. CDR1 and CDR2 from the germline V gene are SEHNR and FQNEAQ (reference sequence). This CDR3 spans 12 amino acids. V lost 5 bases and J 5 bases, leaving 9 bases between the germline ends. CDR3 protein: CASSLGSYGYTF. CDR3 sequence (DNA): TGTGCCAGCAGCCTGGGGAGTTATGGCTACACCTTC. The full variable domain, in which reference TRBV7-9 and TRBJ1-2 provide the parts outside the CDR3, is DTGVSQNPRHKITKRGQNVTFRCDPISEHNRLYWYRQTLGQGPEFLTYFQNEAQLEKSRLLSDRFSAERPKGSFSTLEIQRTEQGDSAMYLCASSLGSYGYTFGSGTRLTVV.

The V call is TRBV30, the J call TRBJ2-4; TRBD1 matches at 7 bases. The V segment lost 4 bases and the J segment 6 bases; nucleotides outside the gene matches: 3. The V gene's germline CDR1 is GTSNPN and CDR2 SVGIG (reference sequence). The CDR3 length is 12 residues. CDR3 loop: CAWTGGTNIQYF. In DNA form, the CDR3 reads TGTGCCTGGACAGGGGGAACAAACATTCAGTACTTC.

This clone was observed once. The gene calls are TRBV28 and TRBJ1-1, with 9 nucleotides matching TRBD1. Germline assignment: CDR1 MDHEN and CDR2 SYDVKM. With 6 bases clipped from V and 0 bases from J, the junction kept 8 bases outside the gene matches. The CDR3 consists of 16 residues. In DNA form, the CDR3 reads TGTGCCAGCAGGATACAGGGGGCAGACATGAACACTGAAGCTTTCTTT. Translated, it gives CASRIQGADMNTEAFF.

V is TRBV27 and J is TRBJ1-2, with TRBD1 identical over 7 bases. V lost 7 bases, J lost 3 bases, and 11 bases stayed unmatched. Germline V gene lookup returns CDR1 MNHEY and CDR2 SMNVEV (reference sequence). This CDR3 spans 15 amino acids. CDR3 nucleotides: TGTGCCAGCACCCTACGCTACAGGGGTGACTATGGCTACACCTTC. Protein: CASTLRYRGDYGYTF.

The chain links TRBV9 to TRBJ2-7; TRBD2 matches 10 bases. Germline values: CDR1 SGDLS, CDR2 YYNGEE. J lost 0 bases, V lost 0 bases, and 3 bases had no gene match. CDR3 length: 16 amino acids. For the CDR3, the DNA is TGTGCCAGCAGCGTAGATCCTAGCGGGAGCTCCTACGAGCAGTACTTC. Translating gives CASSVDPSGSSYEQYF.

The chain uses TRBV4-3 and TRBJ1-2, with a tentative D call TRBD1 (5 bases). CDR1 and CDR2 from the germline V gene are LGHNA and YSLEER. The CDR3 sequence is 12 residues long. Trimming pared 3 bases from V and 8 bases from J, leaving 10 bases between. CDR3 DNA: TGCGCCAGCAGCCACCAGGGATGGGGCTACACCTTC. It specifies CASSHQGWGYTF.

The chain links TRBV7-3 to TRBJ2-5; 7 bases match TRBD1. With the DNA end fitting TRBJ2-7 better, the J assignment may be wrong. The CDR3 runs 14 residues. Germline V gene sequence: CDR1 SGHTA, CDR2 FQGTGA. CDR3 bases: TGTGCCAGCAGCCCCCCCGACAGGGCCTACGAGCAGTACTTC. It specifies CASSPPDRAYEQYF.

This sequence joins TRBV27 and TRBJ2-3; 12 nucleotides line up with TRBD2. Germline V lookup: CDR1 MNHEY, CDR2 SMNVEV (reference sequence). The CDR3 length is 15 residues. V was pared by 7 bases and J by 2 bases, with 4 bases of the junction left unmatched. CDR3 nucleotides: TGTGCCAGCACAGGACTAGCGGGACTCACAGATACGCAGTATTTT. Translation gives CASTGLAGLTDTQYF.

The CDR3 is CASTGTSYEQYF. The CDR3 DNA reads as TGTGCCAGTACCGGGACTAGTTACGAGCAGTACTTC. The genes are TRBV9 and TRBJ2-7, with 8 bases lining up with TRBD2. V was clipped by 8 bases and J by 4 bases; unmatched bases: 5. Per germline, CDR1 SGDLS and CDR2 YYNGEE. The CDR3 is made up of 12 amino acids.

This clone was seen just once. The rearrangement joins TRBV27 to TRBJ1-2, with D possibly TRBD1 on 5 matching bases. Trimming took 0 bases from V and 1 from J, leaving 12 bases between them. Germline-derived CDR1 and CDR2 are MNHEY and SMNVEV (reference sequence). The CDR3 has 16 residues. CDR3 coding DNA: TGTGCCAGCAGTTTATCCCCTCTCGACAGTAACTATGGCTACACCTTC. It yields the protein CASSLSPLDSNYGYTF.

This clone came up a few times. This chain links TRBV4-2 with TRBJ2-2; 10 positions match TRBD2. V lost 1 base to trimming and J lost 6 bases; unmatched junction nucleotides: 8. Germline values: CDR1 LGHNA, CDR2 YNFKEQ. This CDR3 has 17 amino acids. The CDR3 region has the DNA TGTGCCAGCAGCCAAGCCCCACAGCGGGGGGGGCCCGGGGAGCTGTTTTTT. As protein: CASSQAPQRGGPGELFF.